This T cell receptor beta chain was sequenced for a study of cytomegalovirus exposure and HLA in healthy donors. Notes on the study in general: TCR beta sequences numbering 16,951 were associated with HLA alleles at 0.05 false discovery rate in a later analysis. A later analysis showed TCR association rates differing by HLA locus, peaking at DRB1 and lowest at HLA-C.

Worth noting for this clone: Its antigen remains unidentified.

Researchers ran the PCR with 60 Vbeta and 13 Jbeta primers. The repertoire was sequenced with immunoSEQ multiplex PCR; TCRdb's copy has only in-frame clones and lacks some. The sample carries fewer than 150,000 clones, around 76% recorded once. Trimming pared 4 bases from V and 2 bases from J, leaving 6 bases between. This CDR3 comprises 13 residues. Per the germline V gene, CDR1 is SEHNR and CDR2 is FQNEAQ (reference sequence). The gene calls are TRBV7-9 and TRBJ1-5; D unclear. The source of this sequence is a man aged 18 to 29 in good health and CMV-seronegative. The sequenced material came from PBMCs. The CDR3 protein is CASSSTGNQPQHF. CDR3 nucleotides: TGTGCCAGCAGCTCAACAGGCAATCAGCCCCAGCATTTT.